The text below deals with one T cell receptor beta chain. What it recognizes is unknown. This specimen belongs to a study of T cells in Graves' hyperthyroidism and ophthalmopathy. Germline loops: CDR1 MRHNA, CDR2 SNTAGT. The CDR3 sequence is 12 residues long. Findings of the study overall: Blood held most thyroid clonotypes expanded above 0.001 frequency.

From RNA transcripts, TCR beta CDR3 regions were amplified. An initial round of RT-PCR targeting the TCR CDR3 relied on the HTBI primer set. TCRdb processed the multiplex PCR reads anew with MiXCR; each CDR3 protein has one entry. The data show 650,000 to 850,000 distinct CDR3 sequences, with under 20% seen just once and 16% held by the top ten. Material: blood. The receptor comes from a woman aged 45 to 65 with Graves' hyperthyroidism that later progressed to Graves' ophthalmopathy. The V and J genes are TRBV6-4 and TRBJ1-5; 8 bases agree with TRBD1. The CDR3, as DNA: TGTGCAGACCGGGACAGGCAACAGCCCCAGCATTTT. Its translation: CADRDRQQPQHF.